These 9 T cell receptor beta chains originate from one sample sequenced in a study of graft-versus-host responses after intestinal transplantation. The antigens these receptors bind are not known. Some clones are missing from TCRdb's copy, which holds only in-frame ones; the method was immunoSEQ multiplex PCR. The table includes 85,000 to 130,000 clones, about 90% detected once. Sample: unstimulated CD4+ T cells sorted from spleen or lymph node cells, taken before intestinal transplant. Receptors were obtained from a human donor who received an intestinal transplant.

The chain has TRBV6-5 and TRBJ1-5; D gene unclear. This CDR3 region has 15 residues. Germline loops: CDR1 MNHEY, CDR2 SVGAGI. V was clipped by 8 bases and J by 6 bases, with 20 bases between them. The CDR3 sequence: CASYDSEVGIQPQHF. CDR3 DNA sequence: TGTGCCAGCTATGACTCGGAGGTCGGGATTCAGCCCCAGCATTTT.

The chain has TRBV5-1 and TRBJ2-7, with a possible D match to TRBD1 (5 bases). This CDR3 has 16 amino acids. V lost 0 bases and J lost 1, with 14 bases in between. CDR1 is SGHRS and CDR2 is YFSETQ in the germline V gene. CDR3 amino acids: CASSLGGQENSYEQYF. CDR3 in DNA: TGCGCCAGCAGCTTGGGGGGCCAGGAAAATTCCTACGAGCAGTACTTC.

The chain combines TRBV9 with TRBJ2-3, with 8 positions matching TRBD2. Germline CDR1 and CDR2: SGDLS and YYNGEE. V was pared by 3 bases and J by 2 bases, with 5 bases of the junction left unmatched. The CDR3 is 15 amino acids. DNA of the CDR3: TGTGCCAGCAGCGACCCGGGAGGGAACACAGATACGCAGTATTTT. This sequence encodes CASSDPGGNTDTQYF.

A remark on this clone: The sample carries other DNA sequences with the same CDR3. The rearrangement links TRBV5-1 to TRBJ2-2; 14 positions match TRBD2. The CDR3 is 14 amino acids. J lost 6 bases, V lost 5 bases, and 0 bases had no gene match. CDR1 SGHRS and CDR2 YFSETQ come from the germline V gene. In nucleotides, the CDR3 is TGCGCCAGCAGGACTAGCGGGAGGGCCGGGGAGCTGTTTTTT. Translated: CASRTSGRAGELFF.

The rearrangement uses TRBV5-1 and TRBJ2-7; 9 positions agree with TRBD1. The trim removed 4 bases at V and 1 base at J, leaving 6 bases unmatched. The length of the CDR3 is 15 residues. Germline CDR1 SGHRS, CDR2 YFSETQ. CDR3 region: CASSARDRVSYEQYF. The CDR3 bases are TGCGCCAGCAGCGCCCGGGACAGGGTGTCCTACGAGCAGTACTTC.

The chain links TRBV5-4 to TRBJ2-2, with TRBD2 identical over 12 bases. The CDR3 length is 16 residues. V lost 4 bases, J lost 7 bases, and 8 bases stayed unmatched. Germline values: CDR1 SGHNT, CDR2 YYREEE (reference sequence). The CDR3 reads CASSRILAGGNGELFF. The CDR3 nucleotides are TGTGCCAGCAGCCGAATCCTAGCGGGAGGGAACGGGGAGCTGTTTTTT.

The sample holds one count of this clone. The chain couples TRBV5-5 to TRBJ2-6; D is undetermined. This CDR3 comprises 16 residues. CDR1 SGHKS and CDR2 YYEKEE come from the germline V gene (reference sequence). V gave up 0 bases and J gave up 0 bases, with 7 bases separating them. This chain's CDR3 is CASSLAPRSGANVLTF. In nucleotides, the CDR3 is TGTGCCAGCAGCTTGGCTCCCCGCTCTGGGGCCAACGTCCTGACTTTC.

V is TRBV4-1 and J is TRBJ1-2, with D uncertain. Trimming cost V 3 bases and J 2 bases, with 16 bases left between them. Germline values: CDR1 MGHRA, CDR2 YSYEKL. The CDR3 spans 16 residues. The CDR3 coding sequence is TGCGCCAGCAGCCACCCCCGGAACCTTGACAACTATGGCTACACCTTC. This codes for CASSHPRNLDNYGYTF.

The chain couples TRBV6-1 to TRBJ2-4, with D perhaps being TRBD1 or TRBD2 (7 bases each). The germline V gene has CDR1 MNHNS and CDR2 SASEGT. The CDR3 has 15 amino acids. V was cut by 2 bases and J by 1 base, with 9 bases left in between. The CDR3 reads CASSEQGGAKNIQYF. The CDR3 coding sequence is TGTGCCAGCAGTGAACAGGGGGGGGCCAAAAACATTCAGTACTTC.